The 5 T cell receptor beta chains presented below share a single source sample, sequenced in a study of T cell responses to AZD1222 COVID-19 vaccine. The table came from immunoSEQ multiplex PCR; TCRdb's copy has only in-frame clones and leaves some out. Among about 160,000 clones listed, roughly 94% were seen once. This specimen was peripheral blood, taken on day 0 of AZD1222 vaccination. The receptors derive from an adult in good health.

The rearrangement joins TRBV7-2 to TRBJ1-5, with 9 positions matching TRBD1. Looked up from germline, CDR1 is SGHTA and CDR2 is FQGNSA. The length of the CDR3 is 16 residues. V shed 5 bases, J shed 3 bases, and the junction held 8 bases outside the gene matches. CDR3 in amino acids: CASSLGWDRDNQPQHF. The CDR3 nucleotides are TGTGCCAGCAGCCTAGGTTGGGACAGGGACAATCAGCCCCAGCATTTT.

This sequence joins TRBV24-1 and TRBJ2-5; D may be TRBD1 (8 bases). CDR3 length: 15 amino acids. Trimming cost V 9 bases and J 0 bases, with 16 bases left between them. CDR1 is KGHDR, CDR2 SFDVKD, per germline. In nucleotides, the CDR3 is TGTGCCACCTCCGACAGGGGACTAAACCAAGAGACCCAGTACTTC. Its protein product is CATSDRGLNQETQYF.

V usage is TRBV19 and J usage is TRBJ2-2, with no clear D. In germline, CDR1 is LNHDA, CDR2 SQIVND (reference sequence). The ends were cut back, 6 bases at V and 9 bases at J, with 20 bases in the middle. This CDR3 is built from 15 residues. The DNA of the CDR3 is TGTGCCAGTAGGACCACGGGCAGCCCGAACAGGGAGCTGTTTTTT. Translation: CASRTTGSPNRELFF.

The J gene is TRBJ2-3, the V gene TRBV7-2; 8 bases agree with TRBD2. V was clipped by 0 bases and J by 1 base; unmatched bases: 9. This CDR3 spans 18 amino acids. Germline loops: CDR1 SGHTA, CDR2 FQGNSA. CDR3 amino acids: CASSLARSGGARTDTQYF. In DNA, the CDR3 is TGTGCCAGCAGCTTAGCGAGGTCGGGGGGGGCGCGCACAGATACGCAGTATTTT.

The chain carries TRBV29-1 and TRBJ2-5, with 7 nucleotides matching TRBD2. V lost 4 bases, J lost 2 bases, and 7 bases stayed unmatched. Germline V gives CDR1 SQVTM, CDR2 ANQGSEA. The CDR3 length is 14 residues. CDR3 protein: CSVASSGTQETQYF. The CDR3 DNA reads as TGCAGCGTTGCGTCTAGCGGAACGCAAGAGACCCAGTACTTC.